The 32 T cell receptor beta chains in this list originate from one sample, sequenced in a study of CD8 T cells in Susac syndrome (dated by TCRdb to between 2019 and 2020). The receptor library was made with the immunoSEQ multiplex PCR assay. RNA was extracted using the RNeasy kit, and about 0.5 to 1 ug of the RNA was reverse transcribed with random hexamers. TCRdb reprocessed the public reads (quality trimming at Q25 with fastp, clone calling with MiXCR) and kept in-frame beta chains. Each CDR3 protein gets just one entry, which takes the most common genes and DNA from the rows behind it. In this sample the table shows about 89,000 distinct CDR3 sequences, 85% to 95% of which occur a single time. The ten largest make up about 0.32% of the sample. Specimen: CD8+ T cells from PBMCs. The origin of the receptors is a human donor in good health.

The genes are TRBV6-5 and TRBJ2-5; the match to TRBD2 covers 7 bases. The V and J ends lost 0 bases and 5 bases, in that order; junction bases with no gene match: 12. The length of the CDR3 is 17 residues. Germline-derived CDR1 and CDR2 are MNHEY and SVGAGI. The CDR3 loop reads CASSYSSPSRGVETQYF. CDR3 in DNA: TGTGCCAGCAGTTACTCGAGTCCTTCTCGGGGGGTGGAGACCCAGTACTTC.

The rearrangement links TRBV2 to TRBJ2-6; D ambiguous. CDR3 size: 13 residues. The germline V gene has CDR1 SNHLY and CDR2 FYNNEI. Trimming cost V 4 bases and J 4 bases, with 5 bases left between them. In DNA, the CDR3 is TGTGCCAGCAGTGTTCCGGGGGCCAACGTCCTGACTTTC. It codes for CASSVPGANVLTF.

The chain employs TRBV28 and TRBJ1-5; D is undetermined. This CDR3 comprises 13 residues. V was trimmed by 4 bases and J by 6 bases, leaving 10 bases between them. Germline V gene data show CDR1 as MDHEN and CDR2 as SYDVKM. This CDR3 reads CASSSARGQPQHF. The CDR3 nucleotides read TGTGCCAGCAGTTCCGCTCGGGGTCAGCCCCAGCATTTT.

CDR3 protein: CASSLAGWGRCTF. In DNA form, the CDR3 reads TGTGCCAGCAGCTTAGCCGGGTGGGGACGCTGCACCTTC. The J gene is TRBJ1-2, the V gene TRBV7-2, with D perhaps matching TRBD1 (5 bases). Germline V CDR1 and CDR2: SGHTA, FQGNSA. Trimming pared 0 bases from V and 13 bases from J, leaving 15 bases between. CDR3 length: 13 residues.

The rearrangement links TRBV9 to TRBJ2-2, with TRBD2 matching over 13 bases. This CDR3 has 16 residues. V lost 3 bases, J lost 8 bases, and 7 bases stayed unmatched. The germline V gene encodes CDR1 SGDLS and CDR2 YYNGEE. CDR3 loop: CASSATSGGESGELFF. The CDR3 DNA reads TGTGCCAGCAGCGCTACTAGCGGGGGGGAGTCGGGGGAGCTGTTTTTT.

The V gene is TRBV6-6, the J gene TRBJ1-1; a possible D gene is TRBD1 (6 bases). The CDR3 sequence is 16 residues long. Trimming stripped 3 bases from V and 1 base from J, with 15 bases between. The germline V gene encodes CDR1 MNHNY and CDR2 SVGAGI (reference sequence). The DNA for the CDR3 is TGTGCCAGCAGTTATGGGGGGCCCTACAGGAACACTGAAGCTTTCTTT. Its translation is CASSYGGPYRNTEAFF.

The chain uses TRBV20-1 and TRBJ2-7, with 10 bases lining up with TRBD1. This CDR3 spans 13 amino acids. J was trimmed by 3 bases and V by 6 bases; bases with no gene match: 5. Germline V gene data show CDR1 as DFQATT and CDR2 as SNEGSKA (reference sequence). CDR3 sequence reads: CSAPGQGGYEQYF. The CDR3 DNA reads as TGCAGTGCACCCGGACAGGGGGGCTACGAGCAGTACTTC.

V and J are TRBV19 and TRBJ1-1; D is undetermined. The CDR3 runs 13 residues. Deletions cut 5 bases from V and 3 bases from J, with 10 bases between. Germline V gene data show CDR1 as LNHDA and CDR2 as SQIVND (reference sequence). The CDR3 region is CASSETVHTEAFF. The CDR3 DNA sequence: TGTGCCAGTAGTGAAACGGTGCACACTGAAGCTTTCTTT.

The rearrangement joins TRBV6-1 to TRBJ2-2; the D is unclear. The ends were cut back, 5 bases at V and 3 bases at J, with 10 bases in the middle. The CDR3 is 14 amino acids. CDR1 is MNHNS, CDR2 SASEGT, per germline. The CDR3 coding sequence is TGTGCCAGCAGTAAACGAAGGGACACCGGGGAGCTGTTTTTT. It yields the protein CASSKRRDTGELFF.

The chain employs TRBV6-6 and TRBJ1-1; no reliable D call. V was clipped by 7 bases and J by 6 bases, with 9 bases between them. In germline, CDR1 is MNHNY, CDR2 SVGAGI (reference sequence). The CDR3 has 11 residues. Here the CDR3 DNA reads TGTGCCAGCATCCGACACCCTGAAGCTTTCTTT. Translated, it gives CASIRHPEAFF.

The CDR3 loop is CASRFRASDTEAFF. The CDR3 nucleotides read TGTGCCAGTAGATTCAGGGCAAGCGACACTGAAGCTTTCTTT. This sequence joins TRBV19 and TRBJ1-1; possible D gene TRBD1, 5 bases. Deletions cut 6 bases from V and 3 bases from J, with 14 bases between. This CDR3 is 14 amino acids long. CDR1 is LNHDA and CDR2 is SQIVND in the germline V gene (reference sequence).

This chain joins TRBV6-5 and TRBJ1-2; D gene ambiguous. The CDR3 sequence is 12 residues long. V was pared by 4 bases and J by 8 bases, with 11 bases between. CDR1 is MNHEY, CDR2 SVGAGI, per germline. CDR3 coding DNA: TGTGCCAGCAGTTCTGTAGCGTCGGGCTACACCTTC. It specifies CASSSVASGYTF.

This clonotype is a singleton in its sample. The DNA for the CDR3 is TGTGCCAGCAGTTTACAGACCGGGGGCACGCAGTATTTT. It codes for CASSLQTGGTQYF. This chain joins TRBV6-5 and TRBJ2-3; D possibly uses TRBD1 or TRBD2 (6 bases each). V lost 4 bases and J lost 9, with 14 bases in between. Germline CDR1 and CDR2: MNHEY and SVGAGI. The CDR3 runs to 13 residues.

The V gene is TRBV9, the J gene TRBJ1-1, with a possible D match to TRBD1 (5 bases). Germline V CDR1 and CDR2: SGDLS, YYNGEE. CDR3 length: 17 amino acids. The V gene lost 4 bases and the J gene lost 5 bases, with 24 bases spanning the gap. The DNA for the CDR3 is TGTGCCAGCAGCCCCCTCGTCGGGGGTGGGGGGGAGACTGAAGCTTTCTTT. Protein sequence: CASSPLVGGGGETEAFF.

This clonotype was seen once. V usage is TRBV19 and J usage is TRBJ2-1; the match to TRBD2 covers 7 bases. Germline CDR1 LNHDA, CDR2 SQIVND (reference sequence). Trimming took 6 bases from V and 4 from J; bases not matched to a gene: 6. CDR3 length equals 14 residues. This chain's CDR3 is CASRLGGEYNEQFF. DNA of the CDR3: TGTGCCAGTAGACTGGGGGGGGAATACAATGAGCAGTTCTTC.

CDR3 sequence reads: CASSSAAGGGAYGYTF. CDR3 sequence (DNA): TGTGCCAGCAGCTCGGCGGCAGGAGGGGGCGCGTATGGCTACACCTTC. The rearrangement links TRBV5-4 to TRBJ1-2; TRBD1 matches 7 bases. This CDR3 contains 16 residues. Trimming removed 3 bases from V and 5 bases from J; junction bases left unmatched: 13. The germline V gene has CDR1 SGHNT and CDR2 YYREEE (reference sequence).

This clonotype occurred once. V gene TRBV7-9 combines with J gene TRBJ2-1; 11 bases align to TRBD1. Germline V gene data show CDR1 as SEHNR and CDR2 as FQNEAQ (reference sequence). The CDR3 has 15 amino acids. After removal of 5 bases from V and 6 bases from J, the junction contained 6 bases not matched to a gene. This CDR3 reads CASSDDGTGGNEQFF. CDR3 coding DNA: TGTGCCAGCAGCGACGACGGGACAGGGGGCAATGAGCAGTTCTTC.

This clonotype appeared a single time. The chain is built from TRBV29-1 and TRBJ1-1; no clear D. Germline V gives CDR1 SQVTM, CDR2 ANQGSEA. There are 13 residues in the CDR3. Trimming cost V 8 bases and J 0 bases, with 13 bases left between them. The CDR3 DNA sequence: TGCAGCTCTTGTGAGGGTCTGAACACTGAAGCTTTCTTT. Amino acids: CSSCEGLNTEAFF.

The genes are TRBV4-1 and TRBJ2-7; D is perhaps TRBD2 (6 bases). Germline CDR1 and CDR2: MGHRA and YSYEKL. Between the trimmed V and J ends, which lost 2 bases and 3 bases, there was a span of 11 bases. CDR3 size: 14 residues. The CDR3 spells CASSQKTSLYEQYF. The DNA for the CDR3 is TGCGCCAGCAGCCAAAAGACTAGTCTCTACGAGCAGTACTTC.

The gene calls are TRBV12-2 and TRBJ1-6; the listed D gene, TRBD1, was not tested against the DNA. TRBV12-2 corresponds to a pseudogene. This CDR3 comprises 15 residues. CDR3 sequence (DNA): TGTGCAAGTCGCTTAGGGCCCGGGGACAATTCACCCCTCCACTTT. Amino acid sequence: CASRLGPGDNSPLHF.

This sequence joins TRBV6-4 and TRBJ2-2; TRBD1 matches at 7 bases. Germline V gene sequence: CDR1 MRHNA, CDR2 SNTAGT. CDR3 length equals 18 residues. V lost 0 bases, J lost 4 bases, and 11 bases stayed unmatched. The DNA for the CDR3 is TGTGCCAGCAGTGACTCAACCACCGGGACAGAGACCACCGGGGAGCTGTTTTTT. Translation: CASSDSTTGTETTGELFF.

V gene TRBV19 combines with J gene TRBJ2-6, with D possibly matching TRBD1 (5 bases). From germline, CDR1 is LNHDA and CDR2 SQIVND (reference sequence). The CDR3 is 12 amino acids. Trimming removed 9 bases at V and 4 bases at J, with 7 bases between. The CDR3 bases are TGTGCCAGCCGACAGGGGGCCAACGTCCTGACTTTC. This sequence encodes CASRQGANVLTF.

The J gene is TRBJ1-5, the V gene TRBV6-6; possible D gene TRBD1, 5 bases. Trimming removed 1 base at V and 8 bases at J, with 12 bases between. The CDR3 sequence is 14 residues long. Germline loops: CDR1 MNHNY, CDR2 SVGAGI (reference sequence). The DNA for the CDR3 is TGTGCCAGCAGTTACTACCCCCAAGGGGAGCCCCAGCATTTT. It is translated as CASSYYPQGEPQHF.

The chain combines TRBV4-1 with TRBJ2-1; 8 bases fit TRBD1. In germline, CDR1 is MGHRA, CDR2 YSYEKL. With V trimmed by 4 bases and J by 8 bases, 7 bases remained unmatched. The CDR3 runs 14 residues. The CDR3: CASSLEDRDDEQFF. CDR3 DNA sequence: TGCGCCAGCAGCCTCGAGGACAGGGACGATGAGCAGTTCTTC.

The J gene is TRBJ1-6, the V gene TRBV6-4; maybe TRBD1 (5 bases). The CDR3 has 14 residues. Germline loops: CDR1 MRHNA, CDR2 SNTAGT. Trimming cost V 2 bases and J 5 bases, with 7 bases left between them. CDR3 protein: CASSDGGDNSPLHF. For the CDR3, the DNA is TGTGCCAGCAGTGACGGGGGGGATAATTCACCCCTCCACTTT.

This chain links TRBV30 with TRBJ1-6, with no clear D. This CDR3 has 14 residues. Trimming pared 1 base from V and 7 bases from J, leaving 11 bases between. Per the germline V gene, CDR1 is GTSNPN and CDR2 is SVGIG (reference sequence). The CDR3 is CAWSERAPNSPLHF. In nucleotides, the CDR3 is TGTGCCTGGAGTGAGCGGGCACCCAATTCACCCCTCCACTTT.

The CDR3 nucleotides are TGTGCCTGGATAAGTGGAGCTTTCTTT. Translated: CAWISGAFF. The genes are TRBV30 and TRBJ1-1; D gene unclear. This CDR3 is 9 amino acids long. The germline CDR1 and CDR2 sequences are GTSNPN and SVGIG (reference sequence). Trimming pared 4 bases from V and 10 bases from J, leaving 7 bases between.

This clonotype was observed a few times. V is TRBV27 and J is TRBJ2-7, with 9 positions matching TRBD2. V was clipped by 6 bases and J by 2 bases; unmatched bases: 11. Germline V CDR1 and CDR2: MNHEY, SMNVEV (reference sequence). The length of the CDR3 is 16 residues. In DNA form, the CDR3 reads TGTGCCAGCAGCCCCCTAGCGGGAATGCAAGCCTACGAGCAGTACTTC. Protein: CASSPLAGMQAYEQYF.

This rearrangement joins TRBV14 to TRBJ2-5; the D is unclear. The CDR3 contains 15 residues. V shed 0 bases and J shed 5 bases, with 13 bases lying between them. CDR1 and CDR2 (germline): SGHDN, FVKESK. In DNA form, the CDR3 reads TGTGCCAGCAGCCAAGATTATTACCCTGAGGAGACCCAGTACTTC. It yields the protein CASSQDYYPEETQYF.

The chain is built from TRBV6-6 and TRBJ2-1, with D perhaps matching TRBD1 (6 bases). Trimming took 5 bases from V and 2 from J, leaving 16 bases between them. The CDR3 totals 16 residues. The germline V gene encodes CDR1 MNHNY and CDR2 SVGAGI (reference sequence). The CDR3 nucleotides read TGTGCCAGCAGTCCCTTCTGGGACACTCCCTACAATGAGCAGTTCTTC. Amino acid sequence: CASSPFWDTPYNEQFF.

V and J are TRBV27 and TRBJ2-7; D tentatively fits TRBD1 or TRBD2 (5 bases each). Trimming cost V 4 bases and J 5 bases, with 15 bases left between them. The CDR3 has 14 amino acids. Germline loops: CDR1 MNHEY, CDR2 SMNVEV (reference sequence). Here the CDR3 DNA reads TGTGCCAGCAGTTCGTGGGGGTCAAAGCACGAGCAGTACTTC. It encodes CASSSWGSKHEQYF.

This clonotype was seen once. This rearrangement joins TRBV27 to TRBJ1-2; 11 nucleotides align to TRBD1. The V gene's germline CDR1 is MNHEY and CDR2 SMNVEV (reference sequence). The CDR3 has 17 amino acids. V was pared by 5 bases and J by 4 bases, with 12 bases of the junction left unmatched. The CDR3 bases are TGTGCCAGCAGTCCAGGGGACAGGGGGTTGTCGGGCTATGGCTACACCTTC. Residues: CASSPGDRGLSGYGYTF.